These 22 T cell receptor beta chains share one sample of origin, sequenced in a study of T cell repertoires in aging, cancer and after chemotherapy. TRB rearrangements spanning V, D and J were amplified using mixed TRB-A/B primers. TCRdb re-derived calls from the multiplex PCR reads in MiXCR, one entry per CDR3 protein. The data show about 12,000 distinct CDR3 sequences, approximately 21% seen once. TCR beta rearrangements were amplified from peripheral blood genomic DNA. Sequences were obtained from blood. These receptors were taken from a human donor in good health.

This clonotype was seen repeatedly, ten times or more. This chain links TRBV20-1 with TRBJ2-7, with unresolved D. Trimming cost V 3 bases and J 4 bases, with 13 bases left between them. This CDR3 contains 13 residues. The germline CDR1 and CDR2 sequences are DFQATT and SNEGSKA (reference sequence). CDR3 amino acids: CSASQALTYEQYF. The CDR3 DNA reads as TGCAGTGCTAGTCAGGCACTCACATACGAGCAGTACTTC.

This clonotype has just a few counts. The CDR3 is CASSDSLATDTQYF. DNA of the CDR3: TGTGCCAGCAGTGACTCACTAGCCACAGATACGCAGTATTTT. This chain connects TRBV6-4 to TRBJ2-3; D is possibly TRBD2 (6 bases). V was shortened by 0 bases and J by 2 bases, with 6 bases between the two germline ends. CDR1 is MRHNA and CDR2 is SNTAGT in the germline V gene. This CDR3 is 14 amino acids long.

J is TRBJ2-5 and V is TRBV4-2; the D call may be TRBD1 or TRBD2 (5 bases each). The CDR3 has 17 residues. V was pared by 0 bases and J by 5 bases, with 19 bases between. Germline CDR1 and CDR2: LGHNA and YNFKEQ. CDR3 amino acids: CASSQDLGAGQRETQYF. The CDR3 DNA sequence: TGTGCCAGCAGCCAAGATCTTGGGGCGGGCCAGAGGGAGACCCAGTACTTC.

V and J are TRBV20-1 and TRBJ2-7; the match to TRBD1 covers 10 bases. The V gene's germline CDR1 is DFQATT and CDR2 SNEGSKA (reference sequence). The CDR3 totals 13 residues. V lost 6 bases and J lost 6; bases outside the gene matches: 8. CDR3 protein: CSAPGQGPFEQYF. CDR3 nucleotides: TGCAGTGCCCCGGGACAGGGGCCGTTCGAGCAGTACTTC.

This clonotype has just a few counts. This chain uses TRBV24-1 with TRBJ2-1, with D tentatively TRBD2 (5 bases). From germline, CDR1 is KGHDR and CDR2 SFDVKD. The V end was cut by 4 bases, the J end by 10 bases, with 10 bases between. The CDR3 is made up of 12 amino acids. The chain's CDR3 is CATSDPGWEQFF. For the CDR3, the DNA is TGTGCCACCAGTGACCCGGGGTGGGAGCAGTTCTTC.

As for this clonotype: A much larger clone lies one base from this, so it may be a read error. This chain links TRBV6-5 with TRBJ1-2, with D uncertain. The germline V and J ends were trimmed by 8 bases and 3 bases, with 16 bases remaining between them. The CDR3 runs 14 residues. Per the germline V gene, CDR1 is MNHEY and CDR2 is SVGAGI. The CDR3 region is CASGLIGYDYGYTF. CDR3 sequence (DNA): TGTGCCAGCGGTTTAATAGGGTATGACTATGGCTACACCTTC.

This clonotype was detected only a few times. V is TRBV18 and J is TRBJ2-3; 13 positions match TRBD2. V was pared by 3 bases and J by 6 bases, with 3 bases of the junction left unmatched. The CDR3 consists of 15 residues. Germline-derived CDR1 and CDR2 are KGHSH and LQKENI. The CDR3 protein is CASSPGLAGMDTQYF. CDR3 coding DNA: TGTGCCAGCTCACCGGGACTAGCGGGAATGGATACGCAGTATTTT.

This clonotype was seen repeatedly, ten times or more. The CDR3: CASSLAQGREETQYF. CDR3 bases: TGTGCCAGCAGCTTAGCGCAGGGGAGGGAAGAGACCCAGTACTTC. The rearrangement links TRBV7-6 to TRBJ2-5, with a weak D call TRBD2 (7 bases). Trimming removed 0 bases at V and 3 bases at J, with 11 bases between. The CDR3 contains 15 residues. Per germline, CDR1 SGHVS and CDR2 FNYEAQ.

The V and J genes are TRBV6-1 and TRBJ2-2; 13 positions match TRBD2. V shed 8 bases, J shed 6 bases, and the junction held 21 bases outside the gene matches. CDR1 is MNHNS and CDR2 is SASEGT in the germline V gene. This CDR3 region has 20 residues. CDR3 residues: CASGRVRPGTSGAGSGELFF. CDR3 coding DNA: TGTGCCAGCGGACGCGTGCGACCCGGGACTAGCGGGGCGGGGTCCGGGGAGCTGTTTTTT.

Relative to its sample, this clonotype is medium-sized. The CDR3 protein is CSVGVLAGGSYTF. The CDR3 nucleotides read TGCAGCGTTGGGGTTCTGGCAGGGGGGTCCTACACCTTC. The chain combines TRBV29-1 with TRBJ1-2, with TRBD1 matching over 7 bases. The CDR3 spans 13 residues. Germline V gives CDR1 SQVTM, CDR2 ANQGSEA. After removal of 4 bases from V and 10 bases from J, the junction contained 12 bases not matched to a gene.

This clonotype was recorded many times. V is TRBV10-1 and J is TRBJ1-1; D not resolved. This CDR3 spans 13 amino acids. The V end lost 6 bases, the J end lost 1 base, and 9 bases lay between the germline ends. CDR1 and CDR2 from the germline V gene are WNHNN and SYGVQD (reference sequence). This CDR3 reads CASSPRGNTEAFF. As DNA, the CDR3 is TGCGCCAGCAGCCCCAGAGGGAACACTGAAGCTTTCTTT.

In this sample, this clonotype turned up many times. The chain joins TRBV7-2 to TRBJ1-4; D unclear. CDR1 is SGHTA, CDR2 FQGNSA, per germline. The CDR3 is 14 amino acids. The germline V and J ends were trimmed by 6 bases and 2 bases, with 10 bases remaining between them. CDR3 in DNA: TGTGCCAGCAGACTACCGGGGACTAATGAAAAACTGTTTTTT. Encoded protein: CASRLPGTNEKLFF.

The CDR3 reads CASSHITGATGELFF. CDR3 in DNA: TGCGCCAGCAGCCATATCACAGGGGCTACCGGGGAGCTGTTTTTT. V and J are TRBV4-3 and TRBJ2-2; 7 bases agree with TRBD1. The CDR3 spans 15 residues. V gave up 3 bases and J gave up 5 bases; unmatched junction bases: 6. From germline, CDR1 is LGHNA and CDR2 YSLEER.

This clonotype rates as medium-sized (0.01 to 0.1%). The chain joins TRBV30 to TRBJ2-7; 7 bases agree with TRBD2. The CDR3 extends over 11 amino acids. The trim removed 4 bases at V and 4 bases at J, leaving 1 base unmatched. Germline CDR1 is GTSNPN and CDR2 is SVGIG (reference sequence). CDR3 sequence: CAWMGGYEQYF. CDR3 DNA: TGTGCCTGGATGGGAGGGTACGAGCAGTACTTC.

This clonotype was observed a handful of times. This chain links TRBV19 with TRBJ2-1; 9 nucleotides agree with TRBD1. The CDR3 length is 17 residues. The germline CDR1 and CDR2 sequences are LNHDA and SQIVND (reference sequence). Trimming at V came to 5 bases and at J to 0 bases, leaving 8 bases not matched to a gene. The CDR3 DNA follows: TGTGCCAGTAGTGAGGGACAGGGATTAAGCTCCTACAATGAGCAGTTCTTC. Translating gives CASSEGQGLSSYNEQFF.

In its sample, this clonotype is medium-sized. The rearrangement uses TRBV6-2 or TRBV6-3 and TRBJ1-2, with 9 bases lining up with TRBD1. Germline CDR1 MNHEY, CDR2 SVGEGT. V shed 2 bases and J 3 bases; nucleotides not matched to a gene: 4. The CDR3 runs 15 residues. The DNA of the CDR3 is TGTGCCAGCAGTTACAGGACAGGGGATCACTATGGCTACACCTTC. Translation gives CASSYRTGDHYGYTF.

The rearrangement links TRBV6-2 or TRBV6-3 to TRBJ2-5; possible D gene TRBD2, 6 bases. Trimming pared 2 bases from V and 5 bases from J, leaving 30 bases between. Germline lookup yields CDR1 MNHEY and CDR2 SVGEGT. This CDR3 contains 20 residues. CDR3 sequence: CASSYPLVYEAGPTMETQYF. The CDR3 nucleotides are TGTGCCAGCAGTTACCCACTCGTCTACGAGGCGGGGCCTACAATGGAGACCCAGTACTTC.

This clonotype was counted at least ten times. The V gene is TRBV7-2, the J gene TRBJ2-2, with D perhaps matching TRBD1 or TRBD2 (6 bases each). Germline CDR1 is SGHTA and CDR2 is FQGNSA. The CDR3 has 17 amino acids. The V end lost 4 bases, the J end lost 4 bases, and 19 bases lay between the germline ends. In DNA, the CDR3 is TGTGCCAGCAGCTCGGGGATGGGGGGCCGTGGCACCGGGGAGCTGTTTTTT. It specifies CASSSGMGGRGTGELFF.

V and J are TRBV20-1 and TRBJ1-5; TRBD1 might be the D (5 bases). Germline loops: CDR1 DFQATT, CDR2 SNEGSKA (reference sequence). Trimming pared 3 bases from V and 3 bases from J, leaving 12 bases between. The CDR3 is 14 amino acids. The CDR3 bases are TGCAGTGCTAGTATAGGGACTAACAATCAGCCCCAGCATTTT. It specifies CSASIGTNNQPQHF.

The table lists this clonotype with a few counts. The V call is TRBV19, the J call TRBJ2-3; 11 bases match TRBD2. The CDR3 contains 18 residues. The J segment lost 3 bases and the V segment lost 5 bases, leaving 13 bases of the junction unmatched. Germline values: CDR1 LNHDA, CDR2 SQIVND (reference sequence). The CDR3 nucleotides read TGTGCCAGTAGTCATCTTGTAGCGGGGGGGCCAGAAACAGATACGCAGTATTTT. This gives the protein CASSHLVAGGPETDTQYF.

A few counts support this clonotype. This chain links TRBV4-2 with TRBJ1-6; D is possibly TRBD1 (5 bases). The CDR3 covers 17 residues. Per germline, CDR1 LGHNA and CDR2 YNFKEQ. V lost 2 bases, J lost 5 bases, and 16 bases lay in between. CDR3: CASSQNSRALNNSPLHF. CDR3 DNA sequence: TGTGCCAGCAGCCAAAATTCCAGGGCCTTGAATAATTCACCCCTCCACTTT.

This clonotype was counted ten times or more. This chain connects TRBV11-2 to TRBJ1-2, with D hard to call. This CDR3 is 12 amino acids long. The V and J ends lost 0 bases and 8 bases respectively, with 7 bases between them. CDR1 is SGHAT, CDR2 FQNNGV, per germline. The DNA for the CDR3 is TGTGCCAGCAGCTTAGAGGCCTCGGGCTACACCTTC. Protein sequence: CASSLEASGYTF.